The present T cell receptor (beta chain) was sequenced within a study of T cell responses to AZD1222 COVID-19 vaccine. Assay: immunoSEQ multiplex PCR; the TCRdb copy retains only in-frame clones and omits some. The sample consists of about 110,000 clones, 81% of them appearing once. Trimming stripped 2 bases from V and 10 bases from J, with 11 bases between. The CDR3 extends over 13 amino acids. Germline V gene lookup returns CDR1 MDHEN and CDR2 SYDVKM. Concerning this clone: Its specificity is unknown.

Points from the study as a whole: With two AZD1222 doses given, Spike-specific TCR breadth and depth both rose. At baseline, seropositivity was found in only six AZD1222 recipients. Epitopes outside B.1.351 and B.1.1.7 mutated regions reportedly drew nearly half of spike TCRs.

Material: peripheral blood, obtained on day 0 of AZD1222 vaccination. The TCR was taken from an adult in good health. The rearrangement joins TRBV28 to TRBJ1-4; D is unresolved. CDR3 DNA sequence: TGTGCCAGCAGTTTAGTCTCTCCCGGAAAACTGTTTTTT. This sequence encodes CASSLVSPGKLFF. The entire variable domain, with the rest obtained from reference TRBV28 and TRBJ1-4, is as follows: DVKVTQSSRYLVKRTGEKVFLECVQDMDHENMFWYRQDPGLGLRLIYFSYDVKMKEKGDIPEGYSVSREKKERFSLILESASTNQTSMYLCASSLVSPGKLFFGSGTQLSVL.